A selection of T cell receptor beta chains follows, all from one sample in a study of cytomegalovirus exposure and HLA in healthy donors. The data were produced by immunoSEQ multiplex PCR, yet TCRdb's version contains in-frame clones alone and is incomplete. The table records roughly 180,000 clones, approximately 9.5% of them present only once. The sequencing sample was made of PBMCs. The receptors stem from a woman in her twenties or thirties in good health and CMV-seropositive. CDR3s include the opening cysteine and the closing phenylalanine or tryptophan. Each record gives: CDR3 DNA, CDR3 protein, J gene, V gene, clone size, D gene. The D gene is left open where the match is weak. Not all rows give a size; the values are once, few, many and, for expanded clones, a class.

TGTGCCAGCAGCTTACAAGCAAACACTGAAGCTTTCTTT | CASSLQANTEAFF | TRBJ1-1 | TRBV7-9 | - | -
TGTGCCAGCAGTGACGGTCTCTACACAGATACGCAGTATTTT | CASSDGLYTDTQYF | TRBJ2-3 | TRBV6-4 | medium-sized | -
TGCAGTGCTAGTGATCCCAGGGAGCAGTACTTC | CSASDPREQYF | TRBJ2-7 | TRBV20-1 | - | -
TGTGCCAGCAGTGATCCTTACGAGCAGTACTTC | CASSDPYEQYF | TRBJ2-7 | TRBV2 | few | -
TGCGCCAGCAGTGAGTCCCTACTAGCGGAGCAGTTCTTC | CASSESLLAEQFF | TRBJ2-1 | TRBV10-2 | - | TRBD2
TGCGCCAGCAGCCAAGATCAAAGACAGAACTACGAGCAGTACTTC | CASSQDQRQNYEQYF | TRBJ2-7 | TRBV4-1 | few | -
TGTGCCAGCAGTTTCATCAGGTACCACGAGCAGTACTTC | CASSFIRYHEQYF | TRBJ2-7 | TRBV6-5 | few | -
TGTGCCAGCAGCTTAGGTGTAGGGGCCTATGGCTACACCTTC | CASSLGVGAYGYTF | TRBJ1-2 | TRBV11-2 | few | -
TGTGCCAGCAGTGACAGAACCGGGGAGCTGTTTTTT | CASSDRTGELFF | TRBJ2-2 | TRBV2 | - | -
TGTGCCAGCAGCCGAGCGGGAGGAGGCACAGATACGCAGTATTTT | CASSRAGGGTDTQYF | TRBJ2-3 | TRBV4-2 | once | TRBD2
TGTGCCAGTAGTATAAAGGGGGGGTTCAATCAGCCCCAGCATTTT | CASSIKGGFNQPQHF | TRBJ1-5 | TRBV19 | - | -
TGTGCCAGCAGCTCGGGAGGGCAGCCTCAGCCCCAGCATTTT | CASSSGGQPQPQHF | TRBJ1-5 | TRBV7-8 | - | -
TGTGCCAGCAGTTCCCTCTCCTATGAAGCTTTCTTT | CASSSLSYEAFF | TRBJ1-1 | TRBV6-6 | - | -
TGTGCCAGCTCACCGAACCGGGACTTCAGGCTTAGCACAGATACGCAGTATTTT | CASSPNRDFRLSTDTQYF | TRBJ2-3 | TRBV18 | - | -
TGCGCCAGCAGCTTGGGTAGTCTCCAAGAGACCCAGTACTTC | CASSLGSLQETQYF | TRBJ2-5 | TRBV5-1 | few | -
TGTGCCATCAGCGCGGGACAGGGGGCGGCCGGGGAGCTGTTTTTT | CAISAGQGAAGELFF | TRBJ2-2 | TRBV10-3 | - | TRBD1
TGTGCCAGCAGCCTGAGTAGTGGGCGCGGGGGGGATGAGCAGTTCTTC | CASSLSSGRGGDEQFF | TRBJ2-1 | TRBV4-2 | - | TRBD2
TGCAGCGTTGCTGGGCCCTTCCAAGAGACCCAGTACTTC | CSVAGPFQETQYF | TRBJ2-5 | TRBV29-1 | few | -
TGTGCCAGCTCACCTCCCGGGACAGAGCAGTTCTTC | CASSPPGTEQFF | TRBJ2-1 | TRBV18 | few | -
TGCGCCAGCAGCTTCGGGGGGAGTTGGACCGGGGAGCTGTTTTTT | CASSFGGSWTGELFF | TRBJ2-2 | TRBV5-1 | - | TRBD2
TGCGCCAGCAGCTTGGTAGCAGAACATCCAGGGAATGAGCAGTTCTTC | CASSLVAEHPGNEQFF | TRBJ2-1 | TRBV5-1 | - | -
TGCGCCAGCAGCTTGCGGGGAGCAAACACCGGGGAGCTGTTTTTT | CASSLRGANTGELFF | TRBJ2-2 | TRBV5-1 | few | -
TGTGCCAGCAGCACCCAGGGGGGGAACACTGAAGCTTTCTTT | CASSTQGGNTEAFF | TRBJ1-1 | TRBV7-6 | few | TRBD1
TGTGCCAGCAGCGACGACAGGGGAAATGTGCCCCAGCATTTT | CASSDDRGNVPQHF | TRBJ1-5 | TRBV2 | - | TRBD1
TGTGCCAGCAGCTTCCGTGCGCTGGGGAGTGAGCAGTTCTTC | CASSFRALGSEQFF | TRBJ2-1 | TRBV7-2 | few | -
TGTGCCAGCAGTTACTCGAGTAGGGGGGGAGCCTACGAGCAGTACTTC | CASSYSSRGGAYEQYF | TRBJ2-7 | TRBV6-5 | few | -
TGTGCCAGTAGTATAAAGAGGTTGCTGGATGGCTACACCTTC | CASSIKRLLDGYTF | TRBJ1-2 | TRBV19 | few | -
TGCGCCAGCAGCCGGGAGACCGGGAAAGGGAGGACTGAAGCTTTCTTT | CASSRETGKGRTEAFF | TRBJ1-1 | TRBV4-1 | - | -
TGCGCCAGCAGCTTACAGGGGGTGGGAGAGACCCAGTACTTC | CASSLQGVGETQYF | TRBJ2-5 | TRBV5-1 | - | TRBD1
TGTGCCAGCAGCCCAGGGGGCGCCAACTATGGCTACACCTTC | CASSPGGANYGYTF | TRBJ1-2 | TRBV9 | few | TRBD1
TGTGCCAGCAGCTTAACTAGCTACGAGCAGTACTTC | CASSLTSYEQYF | TRBJ2-7 | TRBV7-9 | few | -
TGTGCCAGCAGTTTGAAAAGAGACAGAAAAGCTTTCTTT | CASSLKRDRKAFF | TRBJ1-1 | TRBV27 | few | -
TGTGCCTGGAGTGGAAAACAGGGGGCCCTCATGAACACTGAAGCTTTCTTT | CAWSGKQGALMNTEAFF | TRBJ1-1 | TRBV30 | few | TRBD1
TGTGCCAGCACCTCAGGCCGGCTAGCGGGAGATACTGAGCAGTTCTTC | CASTSGRLAGDTEQFF | TRBJ2-1 | TRBV27 | few | TRBD2
TGTGCCAGCAGTGAAGGTTCGGTAGACAATCAGCCCCAGCATTTT | CASSEGSVDNQPQHF | TRBJ1-5 | TRBV6-1 | few | -
TGTGCCAGCAGCCCCCTAGCGGGAGGGTCGGGTGAGCAGTTCTTC | CASSPLAGGSGEQFF | TRBJ2-1 | TRBV11-3 | few | TRBD2
TGTGCCTGGAGTCAGAGCCAGGGTGAGCAGTTCTTC | CAWSQSQGEQFF | TRBJ2-1 | TRBV30 | few | -
TGCGCCAGCAGCCCTAACGGGACTCCACAAGAGACCCAGTACTTC | CASSPNGTPQETQYF | TRBJ2-5 | TRBV5-1 | - | -
TGCACCAGCAGCCCTACTGCACCGTACAATGAGCAGTTCTTC | CTSSPTAPYNEQFF | TRBJ2-1 | TRBV1 | - | -
TGTGCCAGCAGCCAAGATACTAATGAGCAGTTCTTC | CASSQDTNEQFF | TRBJ2-1 | TRBV4-2 | few | -
TGTGCCAGCTCACCACGACCCCGAGGACAGCCCTCTGGAAACACCATATATTTT | CASSPRPRGQPSGNTIYF | TRBJ1-3 | TRBV18 | - | -
TGCGCCAGCAGCTCCGGGTGGGGGCAGGGCACAGATACGCAGTATTTT | CASSSGWGQGTDTQYF | TRBJ2-3 | TRBV5-1 | few | -